These T cell receptor beta chains were read from a single sample in a study of Ad26.COV2.S vaccination and SARS-CoV-2 variants. Some clones are missing from TCRdb's copy, which holds only in-frame ones; the method was immunoSEQ multiplex PCR. The repertoire has more than 300,000 clones, approximately 90% of them found once; the top ten carry 6.4%. Sequenced material: peripheral blood, taken in a trial of Ad26.COV2.S vaccine versus placebo. These receptors originate from a person between 18 and 60 years old who received the Ad26.COV2.S COVID-19 vaccine or a placebo. CDR3s include the opening cysteine and the closing phenylalanine or tryptophan. Fields, in order: CDR3 DNA, CDR3 protein, V gene, J gene, D gene, clone size. The D gene is left open where the match is weak. For some rows the clone size is stated as once, few or many, or as a class when expanded; others skip it.

CDR3nt: TGCGCCAGCACTAAGGACCTCATCGCAGATACGCAGTATTTT
CDR3aa: CASTKDLIADTQYF
v_gene: TRBV5-1
j_gene: TRBJ2-3
d_gene: .
abundance: .

CDR3nt: TGCGCCAGCAGCCCCGACAAAGTTTTCTACGAGCAGTACTTC
CDR3aa: CASSPDKVFYEQYF
v_gene: TRBV4-1
j_gene: TRBJ2-7
d_gene: .
abundance: .

CDR3nt: TGTGCCAGCAGCCAAGGCGTTCCCGGCCGGTACTTC
CDR3aa: CASSQGVPGRYF
v_gene: TRBV3-1/TRBV3-2
j_gene: TRBJ2-5
d_gene: .
abundance: once

CDR3nt: TGTGCCAGCAGCTATGTGGGACAGCTCATGAACACTGAAGCTTTCTTT
CDR3aa: CASSYVGQLMNTEAFF
v_gene: TRBV5-4
j_gene: TRBJ1-1
d_gene: TRBD1
abundance: once

CDR3nt: TGTGCCAGCAGTCGAGACAGGGTATATGGCTACACCTTC
CDR3aa: CASSRDRVYGYTF
v_gene: TRBV6-5
j_gene: TRBJ1-2
d_gene: TRBD1
abundance: .

CDR3nt: TGTGCCAGCAGCTTAGTGACAGGGGGCGATGACTATGGCTACACCTTC
CDR3aa: CASSLVTGGDDYGYTF
v_gene: TRBV7-2
j_gene: TRBJ1-2
d_gene: TRBD1
abundance: .

CDR3nt: TGTGCCAGCAGCTTTGGGCTAGCGGGCCAACCCTACGAGCAGTACTTC
CDR3aa: CASSFGLAGQPYEQYF
v_gene: TRBV7-2
j_gene: TRBJ2-7
d_gene: TRBD2
abundance: .

CDR3nt: TGTGCCAGCAGTGACAGGGCTCGTAATGAAAAACTGTTTTTT
CDR3aa: CASSDRARNEKLFF
v_gene: TRBV28
j_gene: TRBJ1-4
d_gene: TRBD1
abundance: .

CDR3nt: TGTGCCCGCACCCGGGGGGGGGCAGGGGGCTTTGGCTACACCTTC
CDR3aa: CARTRGGAGGFGYTF
v_gene: TRBV27
j_gene: TRBJ1-2
d_gene: TRBD1
abundance: .

CDR3nt: TGCGCCAGCAGCCTAGACACTGAAGCTTTCTTT
CDR3aa: CASSLDTEAFF
v_gene: TRBV4-1
j_gene: TRBJ1-1
d_gene: .
abundance: few

CDR3nt: TGTGCCAGCACCCCAGGGGGACGCGAAGACACCGGGGAGCTGTTTTTT
CDR3aa: CASTPGGREDTGELFF
v_gene: TRBV5-4
j_gene: TRBJ2-2
d_gene: TRBD1
abundance: .

CDR3nt: TGTGCCATCAGTGAGGCCTCTACCCTAATGAACACTGAAGCTTTCTTT
CDR3aa: CAISEASTLMNTEAFF
v_gene: TRBV10-3
j_gene: TRBJ1-1
d_gene: .
abundance: .

CDR3nt: TGTGCCATCAGTGAGTCGACGACTGGAGGTGAAAAACTGTTTTTT
CDR3aa: CAISESTTGGEKLFF
v_gene: TRBV10-3
j_gene: TRBJ1-4
d_gene: .
abundance: .

CDR3nt: TGTGCCAGCAGCGTAGATGAGGGAACCCAAGAGACCCAGTACTTC
CDR3aa: CASSVDEGTQETQYF
v_gene: TRBV9
j_gene: TRBJ2-5
d_gene: .
abundance: .

CDR3nt: TGCAGTGCTAGCGGGAGCCATGGCTACACCTTC
CDR3aa: CSASGSHGYTF
v_gene: TRBV20-1
j_gene: TRBJ1-2
d_gene: .
abundance: .

CDR3nt: TGCGCCAGCAGCCAAGATAGGGGAGGCGGGGGCTACACCTTC
CDR3aa: CASSQDRGGGGYTF
v_gene: TRBV4-3
j_gene: TRBJ1-2
d_gene: .
abundance: once

CDR3nt: TGTGCCAGCAGTTATGGGGGCAGGGATGAGCAGTTCTTC
CDR3aa: CASSYGGRDEQFF
v_gene: TRBV6-2/TRBV6-3
j_gene: TRBJ2-1
d_gene: .
abundance: .

CDR3nt: TGTGCCAGCAGCTTGGCCGGCCGGGACTCCTACGAGCAGTACTTC
CDR3aa: CASSLAGRDSYEQYF
v_gene: TRBV5-5
j_gene: TRBJ2-7
d_gene: .
abundance: .

CDR3nt: TGTGCCAGCAGCTTAGCGGGGACAGGTTACTACAATGAGCAGTTCTTC
CDR3aa: CASSLAGTGYYNEQFF
v_gene: TRBV7-9
j_gene: TRBJ2-1
d_gene: TRBD1
abundance: .

CDR3nt: TGTGCCTGGAGTGTAGGTGCTGAATACGAGCAGTACTTC
CDR3aa: CAWSVGAEYEQYF
v_gene: TRBV30
j_gene: TRBJ2-7
d_gene: .
abundance: .

CDR3nt: TGTGCCAGTAGTAATGGTTTTAGAGGGGGCGAGCAGTACTTC
CDR3aa: CASSNGFRGGEQYF
v_gene: TRBV19
j_gene: TRBJ2-7
d_gene: .
abundance: .

CDR3nt: TGTGCCAGCAGCCCGAGGTTGGGGAGTCCCAATCAGCCCCAGCATTTT
CDR3aa: CASSPRLGSPNQPQHF
v_gene: TRBV28
j_gene: TRBJ1-5
d_gene: .
abundance: .

CDR3nt: TGTGCCAGCAGCTTACTAGCGGCGAACACCGGGGAGCTGTTTTTT
CDR3aa: CASSLLAANTGELFF
v_gene: TRBV5-5
j_gene: TRBJ2-2
d_gene: TRBD2
abundance: .

CDR3nt: TGTGCCAGCAGCTCGCAGGGGAGTAACTATGGCTACACCTTC
CDR3aa: CASSSQGSNYGYTF
v_gene: TRBV7-9
j_gene: TRBJ1-2
d_gene: .
abundance: few

CDR3nt: TGCGCCAGCAGCTTGGATGCGGCAGGGAACACTGAAGCTTTCTTT
CDR3aa: CASSLDAAGNTEAFF
v_gene: TRBV5-1
j_gene: TRBJ1-1
d_gene: .
abundance: .

CDR3nt: TGTGCCAGCAGCTTGTATGAGGGCTTGGCCTATGGCTACACCTTC
CDR3aa: CASSLYEGLAYGYTF
v_gene: TRBV5-6
j_gene: TRBJ1-2
d_gene: .
abundance: .

CDR3nt: TGCGCCAGCAGCCACCTGCGGGGGACTAGCGGGAGGGGCAATGAGCAGTTCTTC
CDR3aa: CASSHLRGTSGRGNEQFF
v_gene: TRBV4-3
j_gene: TRBJ2-1
d_gene: TRBD2
abundance: .

CDR3nt: TGCGCCAGCAGCAACTTACTAGCGGGAGGAGACAATGAGCAGTTCTTC
CDR3aa: CASSNLLAGGDNEQFF
v_gene: TRBV5-1
j_gene: TRBJ2-1
d_gene: TRBD2
abundance: .

CDR3nt: TGTGCCAGCAGCTTAGGACAGGGGACGCAGTATTTT
CDR3aa: CASSLGQGTQYF
v_gene: TRBV7-9
j_gene: TRBJ2-3
d_gene: TRBD1
abundance: .

CDR3nt: TGTGCCAGCAGCTCCCGTACAGGGTCCTACGAGCAGTACTTC
CDR3aa: CASSSRTGSYEQYF
v_gene: TRBV11-3
j_gene: TRBJ2-7
d_gene: .
abundance: .

CDR3nt: TGTGCCAGCAGTTGGGAGAATTTGAACACTGAAGCTTTCTTT
CDR3aa: CASSWENLNTEAFF
v_gene: TRBV6-6
j_gene: TRBJ1-1
d_gene: .
abundance: few

CDR3nt: TGTGCCAGCAGCTTAGGGACTCGGGAGGTCACAGATACGCAGTATTTT
CDR3aa: CASSLGTREVTDTQYF
v_gene: TRBV11-3
j_gene: TRBJ2-3
d_gene: TRBD2
abundance: .

CDR3nt: TGTGCCAGCAGCCAAGTGAGGGGTACGAACACCGGGGAGCTGTTTTTT
CDR3aa: CASSQVRGTNTGELFF
v_gene: TRBV3-1/TRBV3-2
j_gene: TRBJ2-2
d_gene: .
abundance: .

CDR3nt: TGTGCCAGCAGTCCACGGGTCTCGGGGAACACAGATACGCAGTATTTT
CDR3aa: CASSPRVSGNTDTQYF
v_gene: TRBV27
j_gene: TRBJ2-3
d_gene: .
abundance: .

CDR3nt: TGTGCCTGGAGACCTGACAGCCTAAACACTGAAGCTTTCTTT
CDR3aa: CAWRPDSLNTEAFF
v_gene: TRBV30
j_gene: TRBJ1-1
d_gene: .
abundance: .

CDR3nt: TGTGCCAGCAGCTTATCTTTACGTAATCCTGAAGCTTTCTTT
CDR3aa: CASSLSLRNPEAFF
v_gene: TRBV7-9
j_gene: TRBJ1-1
d_gene: .
abundance: .

CDR3nt: TGTGCCAGCAGCCCGGTTGGGGTTTTAGCCAAAAACATTCAGTACTTC
CDR3aa: CASSPVGVLAKNIQYF
v_gene: TRBV5-4
j_gene: TRBJ2-4
d_gene: .
abundance: .

CDR3nt: TGTGCCAGCAGCTTAGGGCCCCCCTACGAGCAGTACTTC
CDR3aa: CASSLGPPYEQYF
v_gene: TRBV7-8
j_gene: TRBJ2-7
d_gene: .
abundance: few

CDR3nt: TGCAGCGTTGCATGGGACAGGAATCAGCCCCAGCATTTT
CDR3aa: CSVAWDRNQPQHF
v_gene: TRBV29-1
j_gene: TRBJ1-5
d_gene: TRBD1
abundance: .

CDR3nt: TGTGCCAGCAGTAAACCCGGGACAGGGATATTGGCTGAAGCTTTCTTT
CDR3aa: CASSKPGTGILAEAFF
v_gene: TRBV27
j_gene: TRBJ1-1
d_gene: TRBD1
abundance: .

CDR3nt: TGTGCCAGCAGTGAGGAGAATAATTCACCCCTCCACTTT
CDR3aa: CASSEENNSPLHF
v_gene: TRBV6-1
j_gene: TRBJ1-6
d_gene: .
abundance: .

CDR3nt: TGTGCCAGCAGTTACTTGGGATTCAGGGATGGCTACACCTTC
CDR3aa: CASSYLGFRDGYTF
v_gene: TRBV6-2/TRBV6-3
j_gene: TRBJ1-2
d_gene: .
abundance: .

CDR3nt: TGTGCCAGCAGCCCTCCCCGGGTTTCGAACACTGAAGCTTTCTTT
CDR3aa: CASSPPRVSNTEAFF
v_gene: TRBV25-1
j_gene: TRBJ1-1
d_gene: .
abundance: .

CDR3nt: TGTGCCATCAGTGAGGGACAGGGGTTTACCGGGGAGCTGTTTTTT
CDR3aa: CAISEGQGFTGELFF
v_gene: TRBV10-3
j_gene: TRBJ2-2
d_gene: TRBD1
abundance: .

CDR3nt: TGCGCCAGCAGCCAAGGCCTGGCGCGCCGCTCTGGGGCCAACGTCCTGACTTTC
CDR3aa: CASSQGLARRSGANVLTF
v_gene: TRBV4-3
j_gene: TRBJ2-6
d_gene: .
abundance: .

CDR3nt: TGTGCCAGCAGCTCATCCGGGACAGGGTTGAATGAGCAGTTCTTC
CDR3aa: CASSSSGTGLNEQFF
v_gene: TRBV5-6
j_gene: TRBJ2-1
d_gene: TRBD1
abundance: .

CDR3nt: TGTGCCAGCAGTTACGGAACTAGCAGTCATTCAGATACGCAGTATTTT
CDR3aa: CASSYGTSSHSDTQYF
v_gene: TRBV6-6
j_gene: TRBJ2-3
d_gene: .
abundance: .

CDR3nt: TGTGCCAGTAGAGGTACGAGGACAGCAACTAATGAAAAACTGTTTTTT
CDR3aa: CASRGTRTATNEKLFF
v_gene: TRBV19
j_gene: TRBJ1-4
d_gene: .
abundance: .

CDR3nt: TGTGCCACCGGCATGTCCGCTCGTAGCAATCAGCCCCAGCATTTT
CDR3aa: CATGMSARSNQPQHF
v_gene: TRBV15
j_gene: TRBJ1-5
d_gene: .
abundance: .

CDR3nt: TGTGCCAGTAGTCTTAGGGGGCAGCTAACGAACACCGGGGAGCTGTTTTTT
CDR3aa: CASSLRGQLTNTGELFF
v_gene: TRBV19
j_gene: TRBJ2-2
d_gene: TRBD1
abundance: .

CDR3nt: TGTGCCACCTCCCGGGACTGGGGGAGCAGATTCTTC
CDR3aa: CATSRDWGSRFF
v_gene: TRBV15
j_gene: TRBJ2-1
d_gene: .
abundance: .

CDR3nt: TGTGCCAGTAGCCCGGGGGACACTCCCCAACAGCCCCAGCATTTT
CDR3aa: CASSPGDTPQQPQHF
v_gene: TRBV19
j_gene: TRBJ1-5
d_gene: .
abundance: .